This T cell receptor (beta chain) was recorded in a study of CD8+CD57+ T cells in acquired aplastic anemia. Before being chosen for sequencing, patients had shown CD8+CD57+ cell expansion by flow cytometry. The diagnosis in all patients was severe acquired aplastic anemia. CDR3 length equals 16 residues. Losses at the gene ends were 6 bases for V and 2 bases for J; bases not matched to a gene: 7. Germline CDR1 reads ENHRY; CDR2 reads SYGVKD. Details on this clonotype: Its antigen is unknown.

Broader study findings: The study identified roughly 29 CD8+ CDR3 sequences shared by patients and controls.

According to the study, genomic DNA was the template for TCR beta VDJ and CDR3 profiling. TCRdb independently ran MiXCR on the reads; one entry per CDR3 protein. The table has about 290,000 distinct CDR3 sequences, roughly 53% seen once. The chain joins TRBV10-3 to TRBJ2-7, with 13 positions matching TRBD2. Sample: sorted CD4+, CD8+, or CD8+CD57+ T cells (not recorded which) from PBMCs. The sequence was obtained from a human donor with aplastic anemia. CDR3: CAISQGLAGAPYEQYF. CDR3 in DNA: TGTGCCATCAGCCAAGGACTAGCGGGGGCCCCCTACGAGCAGTACTTC.